The T cell receptor (beta chain) described here comes from a study of T cells in Graves' hyperthyroidism and ophthalmopathy. This clonotype has at least ten counts. What it binds is unknown. Study outcomes and limitations: Most clonotypes expanded in the thyroid (above 0.001) were also present in blood.

Trimming stripped 7 bases from V and 5 bases from J, with 17 bases between. Germline V gene sequence: CDR1 MNHNS, CDR2 SASEGT. This CDR3 spans 14 amino acids. RNA transcripts gave rise to amplified TCR beta CDR3 regions. HTBI primers were the set used in a first-round RT-PCR of the TCR CDR3. In TCRdb, the multiplex PCR reads were re-called with MiXCR into one record per CDR3 protein. The profile shows about 500,000 distinct CDR3 sequences, roughly 14% of them singletons. Clinical symptoms, serum thyroxine, TRAb, thyroid ultrasound and orbital computed tomography informed diagnoses. The source material was blood. The rearrangement joins TRBV6-1 to TRBJ1-2, with unresolved D. The sequence was collected from a woman aged 18-35 years with Graves' hyperthyroidism. This CDR3 reads CASTSGKPPYGYTF. As DNA, the CDR3 is TGTGCCAGCACATCGGGAAAGCCCCCTTATGGCTACACCTTC.